This T cell receptor (beta chain) was documented in a study of blood T cell repertoires in COVID-19. About the study: Donors in the United States, Italy and Spain gave samples during acute or convalescent COVID-19. T cells, B-cell-depleted T cells, or PBMCs supplied cDNA or gDNA.

The V end lost 4 bases, the J end lost 3 bases, and 15 bases lay between the germline ends. There are 15 residues in the CDR3. The germline V gene has CDR1 MNHNY and CDR2 SVGAGI (reference sequence). In the original processing: Reference gene primers were amplified, and this amplification served to estimate nucleated cell counts. Sequencing was performed with immunoSEQ multiplex PCR; in TCRdb, only in-frame clones are kept and a portion is missing. V, J and clone size are taken as reported in that table, and D and trimming were inferred from the DNA itself. The sample has 75,000 or so clones; around 80% are singletons.

Sequencing used peripheral blood. V is TRBV6-6 and J is TRBJ1-1, with D perhaps TRBD1 (5 bases). The sequence derives from a man aged 60 to 69 with acute or convalescent COVID-19. CDR3 DNA: TGTGCCAGCAGTTCCACCGTCTCGGGGGACACTGAAGCTTTCTTT. The encoded protein is CASSSTVSGDTEAFF.